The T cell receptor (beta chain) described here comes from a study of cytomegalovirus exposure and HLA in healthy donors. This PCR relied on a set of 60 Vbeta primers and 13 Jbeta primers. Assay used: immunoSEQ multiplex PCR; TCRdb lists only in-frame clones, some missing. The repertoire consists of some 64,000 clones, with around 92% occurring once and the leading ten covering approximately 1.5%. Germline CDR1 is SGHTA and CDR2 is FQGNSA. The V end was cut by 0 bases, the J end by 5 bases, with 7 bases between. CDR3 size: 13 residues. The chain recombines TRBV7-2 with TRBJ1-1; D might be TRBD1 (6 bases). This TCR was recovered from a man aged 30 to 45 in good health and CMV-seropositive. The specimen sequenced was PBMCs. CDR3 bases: TGTGCCAGCAGCTTAGCGAGGGGGACTGAAGCTTTCTTT. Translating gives CASSLARGTEAFF.